Listed here are 10 T cell receptor beta chains from one sample, sequenced in a study of high-grade serous ovarian cancer treatment subgroups (dated by TCRdb to 2020 to 2023). Tumor samples were collected prior to definitive surgery or chemotherapy. Libraries were made using the immunoSEQ multiplex PCR assay. This is the immuneACCESS table as TCRdb keeps it, with only in-frame sequences that have V and J called. A part of the clones is gone; compared with another copy, unresolved V genes explain less than half, and the rest is unexplained. This sample has 8,800 or so clones in its table, and roughly 78% of those were observed once. Of the sample, more than 8.5% is held by the ten largest clones. Material for sequencing was tumor tissue. The receptors derive from a human donor with high-grade serous ovarian cancer.

J is TRBJ2-7 and V is TRBV28, with 7 bases identical to TRBD1. The CDR3 contains 14 residues. From germline, CDR1 is MDHEN and CDR2 SYDVKM. Losses at the gene ends were 7 bases for V and 2 bases for J; bases not matched to a gene: 8. CDR3 coding DNA: TGTGCCAGCACCAACGACAGGGTCCCCTACGAGCAGTACTTC. This gives the protein CASTNDRVPYEQYF.

This clone has just a few counts. The CDR3 protein is CASIRDRGNEQYF. The CDR3 DNA reads as TGTGCCAGCATCCGGGACAGGGGAAACGAGCAGTACTTC. This chain connects TRBV5-6 to TRBJ2-7, with 10 bases that match TRBD1. The CDR3 is made up of 13 amino acids. Trimming cost V 6 bases and J 5 bases; bases outside gene matches: 5. In germline, CDR1 is SGHDT, CDR2 YYEEEE.

The chain joins TRBV29-1 to TRBJ2-7, with D uncertain. The V gene lost 5 bases and the J gene lost 0 bases, with 14 bases spanning the gap. Looked up from germline, CDR1 is SQVTM and CDR2 is ANQGSEA. The CDR3 sequence is 14 residues long. CDR3 loop: CSVSGHLSSYEQYF. Here the CDR3 DNA reads TGCAGCGTTTCCGGTCACCTGAGCTCCTACGAGCAGTACTTC.

This sequence joins TRBV11-2 and TRBJ2-3, with D perhaps being TRBD1 or TRBD2 (5 bases each). CDR1 is SGHAT, CDR2 FQNNGV, per germline. The CDR3 totals 15 residues. V shed 5 bases and J shed 4 bases, with 16 bases lying between them. The CDR3 DNA reads TGTGCCAGCAGCCGAGGGGCAGGGATGGCAGATACGCAGTATTTT. As protein: CASSRGAGMADTQYF. The full variable domain, completed using reference TRBV11-2 and TRBJ2-3, is EAGVAQSPRYKIIEKRQSVAFWCNPISGHATLYWYQQILGQGPKLLIQFQNNGVVDDSQLPKDRFSAERLKGVDSTLKIQPAKLEDSAVYLCASSRGAGMADTQYFGPGTRLTVL.

The chain recombines TRBV5-6 with TRBJ1-5; D is unclear. CDR1 is SGHDT, CDR2 YYEEEE, per germline. The germline V and J ends were trimmed by 2 bases and 2 bases, with 8 bases remaining between them. The CDR3 is 14 residues long. The CDR3 bases are TGTGCCAGCAGCTTTTGGCAGGGCAATCAGCCCCAGCATTTT. This translates into CASSFWQGNQPQHF.

This clone occurred a few times. The chain is built from TRBV2 and TRBJ2-7; the D gene is possibly TRBD1 (5 bases). Germline V gene sequence: CDR1 SNHLY, CDR2 FYNNEI. This CDR3 has 13 residues. V lost 3 bases and J 4 bases, leaving 10 bases between the germline ends. The CDR3 nucleotides are TGTGCCAGCAGTGAGGCCAGGGAATACGAGCAGTACTTC. This codes for CASSEAREYEQYF.

This chain joins TRBV7-8 and TRBJ2-1, with D perhaps being TRBD1 or TRBD2 (5 bases each). This CDR3 is built from 13 residues. From germline, CDR1 is SGHVS and CDR2 FQNEAQ. V was clipped by 4 bases and J by 8 bases, with 12 bases between them. As DNA, the CDR3 is TGTGCCAGCAGCTCGGGACCTTCCGATGAGCAGTTCTTC. Its protein product is CASSSGPSDEQFF.

The rearrangement joins TRBV7-8 to TRBJ2-1; the match to TRBD2 covers 8 bases. The CDR3 is made up of 16 amino acids. The V and J ends lost 5 bases and 6 bases, in that order; junction bases with no gene match: 12. Germline CDR1 reads SGHVS; CDR2 reads FQNEAQ. The DNA for the CDR3 is TGTGCCAGCAGCAAACTAGCGGCCCGATCCGCCAATGAGCAGTTCTTC. It translates to CASSKLAARSANEQFF.

A single count supports this clone. CDR3 loop: CASSLALRNGYTF. DNA of the CDR3: TGCGCCAGCAGCTTGGCCTTGAGAAATGGCTACACCTTC. The gene calls are TRBV5-1 and TRBJ1-2; D remains unclear. The CDR3 is 13 residues long. Trimming removed 0 bases at V and 6 bases at J, with 9 bases between. CDR1 and CDR2 from the germline V gene are SGHRS and YFSETQ.

The V and J genes are TRBV4-3 and TRBJ2-1, with no clear D. The length of the CDR3 is 15 residues. Germline V gene sequence: CDR1 LGHNA, CDR2 YSLEER. Trimming removed 6 bases at V and 3 bases at J, with 15 bases between. Written as DNA, the CDR3 is TGCGCCAGCAGTCCAAGCGAGTCTTTCTACAATGAGCAGTTCTTC. Residues: CASSPSESFYNEQFF.